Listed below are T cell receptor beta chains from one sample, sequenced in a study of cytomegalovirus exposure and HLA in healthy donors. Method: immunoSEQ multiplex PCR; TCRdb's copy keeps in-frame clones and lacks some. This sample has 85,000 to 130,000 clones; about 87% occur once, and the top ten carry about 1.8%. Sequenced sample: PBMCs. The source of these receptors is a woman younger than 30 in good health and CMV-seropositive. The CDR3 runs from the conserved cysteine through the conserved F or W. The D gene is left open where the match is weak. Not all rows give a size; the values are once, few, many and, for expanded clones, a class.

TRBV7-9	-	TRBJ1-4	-	TGTGCCAGCAGCACGGCGGACAGCCTGTACCAAAAACTGTTTTTT	CASSTADSLYQKLFF
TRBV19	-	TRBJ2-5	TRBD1	TGTGCCAGTAGTCCCCACAGGGGGCGAGAGACCCAGTACTTC	CASSPHRGRETQYF
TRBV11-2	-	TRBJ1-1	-	TGTGCCAGCAGCTTAGCTTCCTTGAACACTGAAGCTTTCTTT	CASSLASLNTEAFF
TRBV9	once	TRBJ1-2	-	TGTGCCAGCAGCTCCGACAGAGATGGCTACACCTTC	CASSSDRDGYTF
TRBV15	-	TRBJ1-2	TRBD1	TGTGCCACCAGCTTGGACAGGATAAACTATGGCTACACCTTC	CATSLDRINYGYTF
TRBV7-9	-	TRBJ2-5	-	TGTGCCAGCAGTGATGGCGGAGAGACCCAGTACTTC	CASSDGGETQYF
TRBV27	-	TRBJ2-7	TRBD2	TGTGCCAGCAGTTTAGAAGCGGGGGGCTCCTACGAGCAGTACTTC	CASSLEAGGSYEQYF
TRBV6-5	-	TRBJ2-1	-	TGTGCCAGCAGTTACTCCGGGGGCTCCTACAATGAGCAGTTCTTC	CASSYSGGSYNEQFF
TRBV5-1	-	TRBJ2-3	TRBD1	TGCGCCAGCAGCTTGGTTCCGGGACAGGGTGCAGATACGCAGTATTTT	CASSLVPGQGADTQYF
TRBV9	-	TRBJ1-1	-	TGTGCCAGCAGCGTGGGCCCTTCTAACACTGAAGCTTTCTTT	CASSVGPSNTEAFF
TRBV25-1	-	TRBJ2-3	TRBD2	TGTGCCAGCAGTGAAGGGACTAGCGGGAGTACAGATACGCAGTATTTT	CASSEGTSGSTDTQYF
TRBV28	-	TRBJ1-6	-	TGTGCCAGCAGTTTAATACAGGGAAATTCACCCCTCCACTTT	CASSLIQGNSPLHF
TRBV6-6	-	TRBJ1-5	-	TGTGCCAGCAGTTTCGGCAGCGATAGCAATCAGCCCCAGCATTTT	CASSFGSDSNQPQHF